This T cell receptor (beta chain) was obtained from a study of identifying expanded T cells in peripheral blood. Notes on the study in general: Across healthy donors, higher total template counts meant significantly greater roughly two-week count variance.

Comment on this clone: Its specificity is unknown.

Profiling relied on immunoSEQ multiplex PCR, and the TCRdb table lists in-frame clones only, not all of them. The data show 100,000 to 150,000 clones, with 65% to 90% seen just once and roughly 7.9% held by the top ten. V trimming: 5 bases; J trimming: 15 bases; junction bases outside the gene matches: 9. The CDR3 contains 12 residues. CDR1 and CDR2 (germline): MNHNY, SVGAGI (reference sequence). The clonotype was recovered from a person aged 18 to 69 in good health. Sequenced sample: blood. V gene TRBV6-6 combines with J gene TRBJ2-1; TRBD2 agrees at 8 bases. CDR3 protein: CASSQPGTRGFF. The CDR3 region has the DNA TGTGCCAGCAGTCAGCCCGGGACTAGGGGGTTCTTC.